This T cell receptor (beta chain) was recorded in a study of T cell changes during pregnancy in multiple sclerosis. TCRdb's copy holds only in-frame clones and misses some; the assay was immunoSEQ multiplex PCR. The repertoire consists of roughly 70,000 clones, with around 92% occurring once and the leading ten covering 2.3%. Per germline, CDR1 SGHNT and CDR2 YYREEE (reference sequence). The CDR3 runs to 13 residues. The TCR sequence derives from a female donor with multiple sclerosis, enrolled in a pregnancy study. The V call is TRBV5-4, the J call TRBJ2-5; a possible D gene is TRBD1 (6 bases). The DNA end favors TRBJ2-7, so the J call may be wrong. The sample consisted of peripheral blood, taken before pregnancy. CDR3 DNA sequence: TGTGCCAGCAGCTTCGAAGGGGGCTACGAGCAGTACTTC. Its protein product is CASSFEGGYEQYF.